This TCR beta chain was obtained from a study of technical replicates of blood from a handful of donors (dated by TCRdb to 2016 to 2017). Comments on this clone: No antigen is known for it. Per-base qualities were not stored, and no clone one base away is much larger.

From a lookup of the germline V gene (reference sequence), CDR1 and CDR2 are PRHDT and FYEKMQ. The CDR3 contains 13 residues, cysteine and phenylalanine counted. Just the 39-base CDR3 DNA is kept, in frame starting at base 1. At the junction V is shortened by 3 bases and J by 1 base, with 7 bases in between. Library creation used the immunoSEQ multiplex PCR assay. Imported from immuneACCESS, the table was reduced by TCRdb to in-frame sequences with V and J called. These copies leave out some clones; in studies compared against another copy, an unresolved V gene accounts for under half, and the cause of the remainder is not known. Counted in this sample were tens of thousands of clones; approximately 92% of them appeared once. The top ten hold approximately 0.4% of the sample.

The chain is assembled from TRBV13 and TRBJ2-7, with the D segment identity uncertain. The sample consisted of T cells isolated from PBMCs. This clonotype was obtained from a human donor in good health. The CDR3 reads as follows: CASSFTESYEQYF. The nucleotide sequence is given as TGTGCCAGCAGCTTTACAGAATCCTACGAGCAGTACTTC.